This TCR beta chain was recovered during a study of radiation and T cells in renal cell carcinoma. Specified time point: blood 2 weeks post-SBRT. Treatment: 15 Gy SBRT to primary tumor, nephrectomy 4 weeks later. Germline lookup yields CDR1 SEHNR and CDR2 FQNEAQ (reference sequence). Trimming removed 6 bases from V and 6 bases from J; junction bases left unmatched: 16. The CDR3 extends over 16 amino acids. Clones were sequenced by immunoSEQ multiplex PCR, and TCRdb holds only the in-frame ones, with some missing. The sample records about 130,000 clones, 81% being singletons. This clone was seen a few times.

The gene calls are TRBV7-9 and TRBJ1-2, with 7 bases aligning to TRBD1. The receptor was derived from a man over 45 with renal cell carcinoma. This specimen consisted of blood, obtained from a patient whose treatment included radiotherapy and nephrectomy. The CDR3 DNA reads TGTGCCAGCAGACCTAATGAGAACAGGGGTACGAATGGCTACACCTTC. Translated: CASRPNENRGTNGYTF.